Each of the 10 T cell receptor beta chains below was sequenced from the same sample in a study of identical twins. Each CDR3 protein is one row after TCRdb ran MiXCR on the 5' RACE reads. The data contain a few hundred thousand distinct CDR3 sequences, 9% of them singletons. The sample comprised naive T cells sorted from blood. Source of these receptors: a woman aged 45-59 years in good health.

This clonotype showed up just a few times. One junction end disagrees with the germline gene, perhaps due to a read error. The chain has TRBV6-2 or TRBV6-3 and TRBJ2-1; 8 nucleotides align to TRBD1. Germline CDR1 and CDR2: MNHEY and SVGEGT. The CDR3 extends over 11 amino acids. This CDR3 reads CASSHTGGRVF. In nucleotides, the CDR3 is TGTGCCAGCAGTCATACAGGGGGACGGGTCTTC.

This clonotype was observed many times. The CDR3 DNA sequence: TGTGCCAGCAGTTTTGATCCGGGGGCGACCGGGGAGCTGTTTTTT. This codes for CASSFDPGATGELFF. This chain connects TRBV12-3 or TRBV12-4 to TRBJ2-2; D might be TRBD1 or TRBD2, each matching 6 bases. V was shortened by 3 bases and J by 5 bases, with 13 bases between the two germline ends. This CDR3 has 15 amino acids.

The chain combines TRBV28 with TRBJ1-1; 7 positions match TRBD1. Germline trimming cut 3 bases from V and 1 base from J; bases unmatched to any gene: 5. Germline assignment: CDR1 MDHEN and CDR2 SYDVKM. The CDR3 has 15 residues. The CDR3 reads CASSFWQGGNTEAFF. For the CDR3, the DNA is TGTGCCAGCAGTTTTTGGCAGGGGGGGAACACTGAAGCTTTCTTT.

This chain uses TRBV6-5 with TRBJ1-4, with D unresolved. V was pared by 6 bases and J by 8 bases, with 10 bases between. This CDR3 spans 12 amino acids. Per germline, CDR1 MNHEY and CDR2 SVGAGI. The CDR3: CASSRGGEKLFF. The CDR3 DNA reads TGTGCCAGCAGCCGGGGAGGGGAAAAACTGTTTTTT.

This sequence joins TRBV10-3 and TRBJ2-1; D might be TRBD1 (6 bases). V lost 10 bases to trimming and J lost 7 bases, with 20 bases between them. CDR1 and CDR2 (germline): ENHRY, SYGVKD. This CDR3 is 14 amino acids long. The CDR3 bases are TGTGCCACCGTCATGGGGGCTGCGTTGAATGAGCAGTTCTTC. Translation gives CATVMGAALNEQFF.

The gene calls are TRBV5-1 and TRBJ2-1; possible D gene TRBD2, 5 bases. This CDR3 region has 16 residues. The V end lost 0 bases, the J end lost 7 bases, and 17 bases lay between the germline ends. CDR1 and CDR2 from the germline V gene are SGHRS and YFSETQ. The CDR3 protein is CASSLGRLLSGNEQFF. DNA for the CDR3: TGCGCCAGCAGCTTGGGGAGGCTACTAAGTGGAAATGAGCAGTTCTTC.

This clonotype was detected ten times or more. Here the CDR3 DNA reads TGTGCCAGCAGCTTTGAAGGGGCTAGCTCCTACAATGAGCAGTTCTTC. This codes for CASSFEGASSYNEQFF. The chain joins TRBV13 to TRBJ2-1; D perhaps matches TRBD1 (5 bases). This CDR3 spans 16 amino acids. Trimming shortened V by 3 bases and J by 0 bases, and 12 bases separated the two germline ends. The germline gives CDR1 PRHDT, CDR2 FYEKMQ (reference sequence).

In its sample, this clonotype was seen a few times. V usage is TRBV7-9 and J usage is TRBJ2-1; D uncertain. This CDR3 region has 13 residues. V was clipped by 7 bases and J by 5 bases, with 12 bases between them. Germline CDR1 SEHNR, CDR2 FQNEAQ (reference sequence). Here the CDR3 DNA reads TGTGCCAGCATCCCTACAGACAACAATGAGCAGTTCTTC. Protein: CASIPTDNNEQFF.

The J gene is TRBJ1-1, the V gene TRBV4-1; D gene unclear. V lost 4 bases to trimming and J lost 4 bases, with 16 bases between them. This CDR3 is 15 amino acids long. CDR1 and CDR2 (germline): MGHRA, YSYEKL. CDR3 sequence: CASSRALRDGTEAFF. As DNA, the CDR3 is TGCGCCAGCAGCCGGGCCCTTCGAGACGGCACTGAAGCTTTCTTT.

The rearrangement joins TRBV7-3 to TRBJ2-2; no reliable D call. The ends were cut back, 6 bases at V and 2 bases at J, with 13 bases in the middle. The CDR3 has 15 amino acids. CDR1 is SGHTA, CDR2 FQGTGA, per germline. The CDR3 sequence is CASRGSPGNTGELFF. DNA for the CDR3: TGTGCCAGCAGAGGGTCCCCGGGCAACACCGGGGAGCTGTTTTTT.